This T cell receptor (beta chain) was retrieved from a study of Graves' ophthalmopathy and Graves' hyperthyroidism. Ineligible for inclusion were patients with other autoimmune diseases, uncontrolled infections, pregnancy or lactation. Thyroid ultrasound, orbital computed tomography, TRAb, serum thyroxine and clinical symptoms formed the basis of diagnosis. From RNA, the CDR3 regions of TCR beta chains were amplified and sequenced. RT-PCR was first run with HTBI primers, then multiplex PCR in a second round. TCRdb redid the calling of the multiplex PCR reads with MiXCR, one entry per CDR3 protein. The sample consists of 500,000 to 600,000 distinct CDR3 sequences, 39% of them appearing once. This receptor was obtained from an adult man with Graves' hyperthyroidism. Sequencing was performed on peripheral blood or thyroid tissue (not recorded which).

In nucleotides, the CDR3 is TGTGCCAGCAGCGTAGGGGCGGGGGGCGTCCGGGAGACCCAGTACTTC. This encodes CASSVGAGGVRETQYF. This rearrangement joins TRBV9 to TRBJ2-5, with 8 positions matching TRBD2. The CDR3 is made up of 16 amino acids. CDR1 is SGDLS, CDR2 YYNGEE, per germline. The ends lost 0 bases at V and 5 bases at J; junction bases unmatched: 9.